Below are 5 T cell receptor beta chains sequenced from a single sample in a study of T cell responses to AZD1222 COVID-19 vaccine (dated by TCRdb to about 2021). Sample time point, as interpreted from the label and publication: baseline before first vaccination. Libraries came from the immunoSEQ multiplex PCR assay. Not all clones reach the TCRdb copy of this immuneACCESS table, which keeps in-frame sequences only. Checked studies attribute under half of the gap to unresolved V genes and leave the rest unexplained. This sample is represented by some 96,000 clones; about 87% of them were singletons. Of the sample, more than 15% falls within the top ten clones. This sample comprised peripheral blood, obtained on day 0 of AZD1222 vaccination. All receptors derive from an adult in good health.

The gene calls are TRBV4-3 and TRBJ1-2; D remains ambiguous. This CDR3 is built from 14 residues. CDR1 and CDR2 from the germline V gene are LGHNA and YSLEER. V was cut by 0 bases and J by 6 bases, with 11 bases left in between. CDR3 loop: CASSQETSVNGYTF. Here the CDR3 DNA reads TGCGCCAGCAGCCAAGAGACGAGCGTAAATGGCTACACCTTC.

The V call is TRBV6-5, the J call TRBJ2-6; 7 bases are shared with TRBD1. Germline lookup yields CDR1 MNHEY and CDR2 SVGAGI. The CDR3 length is 16 residues. J lost 2 bases, V lost 4 bases, and 5 bases had no gene match. CDR3 in DNA: TGTGCCAGCAGTTCATCCGACAGGGCTGGGGCCAACGTCCTGACTTTC. This codes for CASSSSDRAGANVLTF.

The rearrangement uses TRBV5-4 and TRBJ1-3; possible D gene TRBD1, 5 bases. The germline V and J ends were trimmed by 4 bases and 2 bases, with 16 bases remaining between them. The CDR3 loop spans 16 amino acids. Germline values: CDR1 SGHNT, CDR2 YYREEE (reference sequence). CDR3 nucleotide sequence: TGTGCCAGCAGCCCCGGGCGGGGGGGGACTGGAAACACCATATATTTT. Translating gives CASSPGRGGTGNTIYF.

The rearrangement links TRBV2 to TRBJ2-7; D may match TRBD1 or TRBD2 (5 bases each). Germline V lookup: CDR1 SNHLY, CDR2 FYNNEI. V was trimmed by 6 bases and J by 4 bases, leaving 13 bases between them. The CDR3 is 13 residues long. The CDR3 sequence: CASSLGRLYEQYF. In DNA form, the CDR3 reads TGTGCCAGCAGCCTGGGACGGTTGTACGAGCAGTACTTC.

The chain carries TRBV5-6 and TRBJ1-1, with 9 bases that match TRBD1. The germline V gene encodes CDR1 SGHDT and CDR2 YYEEEE. The CDR3 loop spans 19 amino acids. Trimming at V came to 5 bases and at J to 5 bases, leaving 22 bases not matched to a gene. In nucleotides, the CDR3 is TGTGCCAGCAGTTCCCCGGACAGGGGACTTACAAAGGCAGGAACTGAAGCTTTCTTT. Amino acids: CASSSPDRGLTKAGTEAFF.